This T cell receptor (beta chain) originates from a study of CD4 T cells in relation to SARS-CoV-2 and coronaviruses (dated by TCRdb to about 2021). About the study as a whole: HLA restriction was mapped for shared crossreactive spike epitopes using patient-derived lymphoblastoid cell lines. At the level of individual TCR clonotypes, the study measured memory CD4+ T cell crossreactivity between SARS-CoV-2 spike protein and common cold coronavirus spike proteins. Expansion assays from other donors in the study were sequenced with a different, Illumina-based TCR-beta assay. Samples from a few pre-COVID donors and the naive versus memory experiments were sequenced with the Adaptive Biotechnologies TCR-sequencing kit; other data were Illumina-based. Here is what the overall study found, with its caveats: In about two thirds of donors, memory CD4+ clonotypes turned up that crossrecognized SARS-CoV-2 and at least one common cold coronavirus spike. Because no donor provided both pre-pandemic and post-infection samples, tracing the source of pre-existing responses was limited. The study was limited by small numbers of patients and tested TCRs. Significantly weaker SARS-CoV-2-driven expansion was shown by crossreactive clones than by monoreactive clones, consistent with antigenic imprinting. Since the crossreactivity analysis centred on spike protein, crossreactivity against other viral proteins was not assessed. Sequencing of naive versus memory cells indicated that the assay detects memory recall responses, not primary responses primed during culture.

Uncultured naive and memory CD4+ T cell DNA received deep-resolution immunoSEQ TCR-beta sequencing. Concerning the study's data processing: Preprocessing removed nonproductive sequences and CDR3s not starting with C, not ending with F or W, or shorter than 7 amino acids. Cultured and uncultured naive and memory CD4+ repertoires were searched for CDR3s previously identified as spike- and CEF-reactive. Pairwise Levenshtein distance, computed with the stringdist R package after three terminal residues were trimmed from each end, was used as the measure of CDR3 homology. Entries here come from immuneACCESS through TCRdb and include only in-frame sequences with V and J called. Some clones fail to appear in such tables; in the studies checked, an unresolved V gene covers under half of the shortfall, and the cause of the remainder is unknown. V and J calls and clone size follow that table, whereas D and trimming were derived from the DNA. The sample table records approximately 59,000 clones; 87% of these occur just once. The top ten clones comprise around 1.6% of the sample.

In the case of this clone: No cognate antigen has been identified for it. Base qualities are not at hand, and no much larger clone is one base apart.

CD4+ T cells from unexposed donors were collected before the COVID-19 pandemic (2011-2018). Naive and memory CD4+ T cells were separated from cryopreserved PBMCs by CD4 enrichment followed by EasySep naive CD4+ T cell enrichment. Leukapheresis product for the unexposed donors was purchased commercially. PBMCs were isolated from leukapheresis product or whole blood by Ficoll-Paque PLUS gradient centrifugation. PBMCs were either cryopreserved at -140°C or used fresh in the expansion assay. The QIAamp Micro DNA Kit was used to extract genomic DNA from the CD4+ T cells. This TCR came from a human donor in good health. The material sequenced was memory CD4+ T cells from PBMCs. The cell subset or site label here, explained by the study, means: memory (non-naive) CD4+ T cells.

At the DNA level, the sequence is TGCGCCACCCGCTCCATCCCCGACGATACGCCCTACGAGCAGTACTTC. The resulting protein is CATRSIPDDTPYEQYF. The chain is encoded by TRBV5-1 joined to TRBJ2-7; the D gene remains uncertain. At the junction V is shortened by 9 bases and J by 2 bases, with 24 bases in between. The germline V gene gives CDR1 as SGHRS and CDR2 as YFSETQ. From its cysteine to its phenylalanine, the CDR3 spans 16 amino acids. Only CDR3 DNA is held: 48 bases, read in frame from base 1.